These 26 T cell receptor beta chains originate from one sample sequenced in a study of Graves' ophthalmopathy and Graves' hyperthyroidism. TCR beta CDR3 amplification used RNA transcripts. HTBI primers primed a first-round RT-PCR, and a second-round multiplex PCR followed. Via MiXCR, TCRdb re-called the multiplex PCR reads, giving one row per CDR3 protein. The data show about 400,000 distinct CDR3 sequences, around 18% seen once. The sequenced sample consisted of peripheral blood. These receptors were taken from a woman younger than 30 with Graves' ophthalmopathy.

In this sample, this clonotype turned up many times. The chain is built from TRBV5-1 and TRBJ2-4; a weak D match, TRBD2 (6 bases). This CDR3 has 14 residues. Trimming left V 4 bases short and J 8 bases short, with 16 bases between. The V gene's germline CDR1 is SGHRS and CDR2 YFSETQ. CDR3 sequence reads: CASSVGLFNDIQYF. The CDR3 DNA reads as TGCGCCAGCAGCGTGGGACTCTTTAATGACATTCAGTACTTC.

The chain employs TRBV28 and TRBJ1-2, with a tentative D call TRBD1 (5 bases). Germline V lookup: CDR1 MDHEN, CDR2 SYDVKM. The CDR3 is 14 residues long. Trimming removed 3 bases at V and 2 bases at J, with 10 bases between. The chain's CDR3 is CASSFGAENYGYTF. CDR3 nucleotides: TGTGCCAGCAGTTTTGGGGCAGAGAACTATGGCTACACCTTC.

The chain joins TRBV20-1 to TRBJ1-2; 8 bases fit TRBD1. Germline CDR1 reads DFQATT; CDR2 reads SNEGSKA (reference sequence). Germline trimming cut 1 base from V and 6 bases from J; bases unmatched to any gene: 13. This CDR3 comprises 16 residues. The CDR3: CSARAGRGLGADGYTF. In DNA, the CDR3 is TGCAGTGCTAGAGCGGGCAGGGGGCTGGGAGCGGATGGCTACACCTTC.

This sequence joins TRBV12-3 or TRBV12-4 and TRBJ1-1; 10 nucleotides agree with TRBD1. The V gene end was trimmed by 5 bases and the J gene end by 4 bases; junction bases not matched to a gene: 4. This CDR3 comprises 14 residues. The CDR3 sequence: CASSGQGVSTEAFF. CDR3 nucleotides: TGTGCCAGCAGTGGACAGGGGGTGTCCACTGAAGCTTTCTTT.

The rearrangement joins TRBV5-5 to TRBJ1-3, with 7 bases fitting TRBD1. V shed 3 bases, J shed 0 bases, and the junction held 6 bases outside the gene matches. The CDR3 loop spans 16 amino acids. Germline loops: CDR1 SGHKS, CDR2 YYEKEE (reference sequence). CDR3 coding DNA: TGTGCCAGCAGCTACCCGAGGGGGCTCTCTGGAAACACCATATATTTT. Translating it yields CASSYPRGLSGNTIYF.

This clonotype has a count of ten or more. The chain couples TRBV11-2 to TRBJ2-5; 13 bases are a match to TRBD2. The CDR3 runs 16 residues. V shed 4 bases and J 5 bases; nucleotides not matched to a gene: 7. Germline assignment: CDR1 SGHAT and CDR2 FQNNGV. The CDR3 bases are TGTGCCAGCAGCTCAGGACTAGCGGGAGTCCGGGAGACCCAGTACTTC. Translated: CASSSGLAGVRETQYF.

This clonotype was recorded many times. This sequence joins TRBV7-2 and TRBJ2-7; TRBD1 aligns across 8 bases. J was trimmed by 3 bases and V by 9 bases; bases with no gene match: 7. The germline V gene encodes CDR1 SGHTA and CDR2 FQGNSA. This CDR3 is built from 13 residues. The DNA for the CDR3 is TGTGCCAGTGGGGGACAGGCCCTCTACGAGCAGTACTTC. Protein sequence: CASGGQALYEQYF.

The sample holds many counts of this clonotype. The J gene is TRBJ2-5, the V gene TRBV6-2 or TRBV6-3; a possible D gene is TRBD2 (5 bases). The germline gives CDR1 MNHEY, CDR2 SVGEGT. The CDR3 runs 14 residues. V was cut by 7 bases and J by 2 bases, with 14 bases left in between. This chain's CDR3 is CASTAVSAQETQYF. In DNA, the CDR3 is TGTGCCAGCACTGCCGTTAGCGCACAAGAGACCCAGTACTTC.

As DNA, the CDR3 is TGTGCCAGTAGTATAGCCGACAGACCCAAAAACATTCAGTACTTC. This sequence encodes CASSIADRPKNIQYF. The V gene is TRBV19, the J gene TRBJ2-4; D might be TRBD1 (5 bases). The germline V gene has CDR1 LNHDA and CDR2 SQIVND (reference sequence). The CDR3 contains 15 residues. The V end lost 1 base, the J end lost 2 bases, and 9 bases lay between the germline ends.

V is TRBV10-2 and J is TRBJ1-5, with D possibly being TRBD1 (6 bases). This CDR3 comprises 17 residues. Trimming pared 6 bases from V and 0 bases from J, leaving 18 bases between. Germline V gene lookup returns CDR1 WSHSY and CDR2 SAAADI. The CDR3 bases are TGCGCCAGCAGGGGGGCGTCAGGCGACTATAGCAATCAGCCCCAGCATTTT. It specifies CASRGASGDYSNQPQHF.

The sample holds many counts of this clonotype. The junction departs from the called germline gene at one end, perhaps through a read error. V and J are TRBV12-3 or TRBV12-4 and TRBJ1-1; no reliable D call. The CDR3 spans 13 residues. The CDR3 sequence: CASGFSENTEAFF. The CDR3 DNA is TGTGCCAGCGGTTTCTCTGAGAACACTGAAGCTTTCTTT.

The table lists this clonotype with many counts. The rearrangement joins TRBV28 to TRBJ2-7; TRBD1 might be the D (5 bases). V lost 3 bases to trimming and J lost 3 bases, with 15 bases between them. This CDR3 region has 15 residues. Germline CDR1 and CDR2: MDHEN and SYDVKM. The CDR3 nucleotides are TGTGCCAGCAGTTTGCTGGGGCGGCAAAACTACGAGCAGTACTTC. This encodes CASSLLGRQNYEQYF.

This clonotype was counted at least ten times. This sequence may be a read error, since a much larger clone differs from it by one base. The CDR3 ends on some other residue instead of the conserved phenylalanine or tryptophan, so this is likely a read error. This rearrangement joins TRBV6-2 or TRBV6-3 to TRBJ2-7; 12 bases fit TRBD2. V lost 5 bases, J lost 0 bases, and 11 bases stayed unmatched. The CDR3 sequence is 18 residues long. Germline assignment: CDR1 MNHEY and CDR2 SVGEGT. CDR3 nucleotides: TGTGCCAGCAGTCCAACCATACTAGCGGGAGGATCCTCCTACGAGCAGTACCTC. Encoded protein: CASSPTILAGGSSYEQYL.

The chain joins TRBV12-3 or TRBV12-4 to TRBJ1-5; 12 bases fit TRBD1. J lost 5 bases, V lost 3 bases, and 2 bases had no gene match. The CDR3 consists of 15 residues. The CDR3 DNA sequence: TGTGCCAGCAGTTTTGGGACAGGGGGCTATCAGCCCCAGCATTTT. Protein product: CASSFGTGGYQPQHF.

This clonotype has a count of ten or more. This chain connects TRBV6-2 or TRBV6-3 to TRBJ1-2, with D possibly being TRBD1 (5 bases). CDR1 is MNHEY and CDR2 is SVGEGT in the germline V gene. V was trimmed by 0 bases and J by 6 bases, leaving 14 bases between them. The length of the CDR3 is 15 residues. CDR3 sequence: CASSYSGTLGDGYTF. CDR3 nucleotides: TGTGCCAGCAGTTACTCCGGGACCCTGGGGGATGGCTACACCTTC.

This clonotype was detected many times. This chain connects TRBV9 to TRBJ1-1; TRBD1 agrees at 8 bases. The CDR3 is 13 amino acids. Germline V gene lookup returns CDR1 SGDLS and CDR2 YYNGEE. With V trimmed by 3 bases and J by 6 bases, 4 bases remained unmatched. The CDR3 loop is CASSEDRVSEAFF. The DNA of the CDR3 is TGTGCCAGCAGCGAGGACAGGGTCTCTGAAGCTTTCTTT.

This clonotype was recorded at least ten times. V is TRBV7-2 and J is TRBJ1-3, with TRBD1 matching over 8 bases. Germline lookup yields CDR1 SGHTA and CDR2 FQGNSA. CDR3 size: 18 residues. The V and J ends lost 4 bases and 0 bases, in that order; junction bases with no gene match: 11. CDR3 sequence reads: CASSSAWGQAHSGNTIYF. The CDR3 DNA follows: TGTGCCAGCAGCTCAGCTTGGGGACAGGCCCACTCTGGAAACACCATATATTTT.

This clonotype was seen ten or more times. The chain couples TRBV18 to TRBJ1-1; D is unclear. This CDR3 is built from 16 residues. The V and J ends lost 2 bases and 5 bases respectively, with 18 bases between them. The germline V gene has CDR1 KGHSH and CDR2 LQKENI. CDR3 in DNA: TGTGCCAGCTCACCAGGCAGACGGGTGAGTTTGACTGAAGCTTTCTTT. It encodes CASSPGRRVSLTEAFF.

The chain carries TRBV19 and TRBJ1-2; 9 nucleotides match TRBD1. The CDR3 covers 14 residues. Trimming took 7 bases from V and 2 from J; bases not matched to a gene: 5. CDR1 is LNHDA, CDR2 SQIVND, per germline (reference sequence). Here the CDR3 reads CASTWDRVNYGYTF. In DNA, the CDR3 is TGTGCCAGTACCTGGGACAGGGTCAACTATGGCTACACCTTC.

V is TRBV28 and J is TRBJ2-7, with a possible D match to TRBD2 (5 bases). The germline V gene encodes CDR1 MDHEN and CDR2 SYDVKM. Trimming took off 5 bases at V and 6 bases at J, with 23 bases between the two ends. This CDR3 is built from 16 residues. The CDR3: CASSPRFPANGGEQYF. In DNA form, the CDR3 reads TGTGCCAGCAGTCCTCGGTTTCCCGCCAATGGAGGCGAGCAGTACTTC.

In this sample, this clonotype turned up many times. This sequence joins TRBV27 and TRBJ1-5, with D possibly TRBD1 on 6 matching bases. V lost 3 bases to trimming and J lost 10 bases, with 16 bases between them. CDR3 length: 14 residues. Germline CDR1 MNHEY, CDR2 SMNVEV (reference sequence). The CDR3 DNA is TGTGCCAGCAGTTTTGCAGGGGAGAAAGGCCCCCAGCATTTT. Translated, it gives CASSFAGEKGPQHF.

This clonotype was observed at least ten times. The CDR3 region is CASSYSELLLGAWGYTF. Here the CDR3 DNA reads TGTGCCAGCAGTTACTCGGAACTGCTCCTAGGTGCATGGGGCTACACCTTC. This rearrangement joins TRBV6-5 to TRBJ1-2; D remains ambiguous. CDR1 and CDR2 (germline): MNHEY, SVGAGI. The CDR3 is 17 residues long. With 0 bases removed from V and 8 bases from J, the gap between germline ends came to 22 bases.

This clonotype was counted at least ten times. The J gene is TRBJ1-5, the V gene TRBV7-8; the D gene is possibly TRBD1 (6 bases). The CDR3 extends over 17 amino acids. The germline gives CDR1 SGHVS, CDR2 FQNEAQ. V was cut by 5 bases and J by 0 bases, with 17 bases left in between. The CDR3 nucleotides read TGTGCCAGCAGCCTTAGGTCGGGGGCGTATAGCAATCAGCCCCAGCATTTT. Translation gives CASSLRSGAYSNQPQHF.

The V and J genes are TRBV7-2 and TRBJ2-2; D is perhaps TRBD2 (5 bases). Germline assignment: CDR1 SGHTA and CDR2 FQGNSA. The CDR3 has 13 residues. V lost 6 bases and J lost 6, with 11 bases in between. CDR3 sequence reads: CASSTRRSGELFF. The DNA for the CDR3 is TGTGCCAGCAGTACTAGACGGTCCGGGGAGCTGTTTTTT.

This clonotype was seen once. V gene TRBV19 combines with J gene TRBJ1-3; no firm D call. The CDR3 totals 12 residues. Germline CDR1 reads LNHDA; CDR2 reads SQIVND (reference sequence). Trimming stripped 6 bases from V and 4 bases from J, with 7 bases between. CDR3 sequence reads: CASRGRGNTIYF. CDR3 coding DNA: TGTGCCAGTAGGGGCAGAGGAAACACCATATATTTT.

This clonotype was seen many times. The chain couples TRBV6-5 to TRBJ1-3; 8 nucleotides align to TRBD1. V was pared by 2 bases and J by 4 bases, with 4 bases of the junction left unmatched. Germline CDR1 reads MNHEY; CDR2 reads SVGAGI. The CDR3 has 15 residues. The CDR3 loop reads CASSYEGQVGNTIYF. The CDR3 DNA is TGTGCCAGCAGTTACGAGGGACAGGTGGGAAACACCATATATTTT.